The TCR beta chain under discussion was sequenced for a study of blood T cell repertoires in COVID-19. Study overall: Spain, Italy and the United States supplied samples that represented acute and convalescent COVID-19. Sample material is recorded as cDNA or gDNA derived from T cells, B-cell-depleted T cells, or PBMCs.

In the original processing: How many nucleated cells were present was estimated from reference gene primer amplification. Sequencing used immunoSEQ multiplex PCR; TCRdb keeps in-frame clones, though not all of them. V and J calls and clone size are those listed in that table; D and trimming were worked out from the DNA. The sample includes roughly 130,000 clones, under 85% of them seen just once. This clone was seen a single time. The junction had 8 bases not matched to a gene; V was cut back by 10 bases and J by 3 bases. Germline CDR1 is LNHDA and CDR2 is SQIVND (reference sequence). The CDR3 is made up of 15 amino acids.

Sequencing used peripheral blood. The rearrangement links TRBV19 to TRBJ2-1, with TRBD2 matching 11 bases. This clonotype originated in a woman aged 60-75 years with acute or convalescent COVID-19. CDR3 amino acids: CATLAGGYLYNEQFF. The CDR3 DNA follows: TGTGCCACCTTAGCGGGGGGGTATCTCTACAATGAGCAGTTCTTC.